The present T cell receptor beta chain was sequenced within a study of T-cell reconstitution after alpha-beta-depleted transplantation in children. Findings and caveats of the study: It was reported that alpha-beta T cells came from several hundred expanded graft clones (about two months after transplant).

This clonotype was seen only a few times. Its cognate antigen is unknown. Construction of the TCRbeta library involved unique molecular identifiers. TCRdb reprocessed the PCR reads with MiXCR, giving one entry per CDR3 protein. The table shows fewer than 550,000 distinct CDR3 sequences, with more than 9.5% occurring only once. This clonotype was obtained from a female patient aged 2 to 10 who had a stem cell transplant for aplastic anemia, so the T cells may come from the graft donor. Sequencing used PBMCs, mostly from graft donor cells, obtained 180 days after TCRalphabeta/CD19-depleted stem cell transplant.

The CDR3 DNA sequence: TGTGCCAGCAGCGTAGGTAGCGGGAGCGATGAGCAGTTCTTC. Its protein is CASSVGSGSDEQFF. This sequence joins TRBV9 and TRBJ2-1, with 9 bases fitting TRBD2. The CDR3 is 14 amino acids. Germline-derived CDR1 and CDR2 are SGDLS and YYNGEE. Trimming at V came to 0 bases and at J to 8 bases, leaving 3 bases not matched to a gene.